The 30 T cell receptor beta chains reported below all come from one sample, sequenced in a study of identifying expanded T cells in peripheral blood. Sequenced by immunoSEQ multiplex PCR; TCRdb stores in-frame clones only, minus some. The sample has 75,000 to 95,000 clones; 85% are singletons. The sequenced material came from blood. These receptors were collected from a person between 18 and 69 years old in good health.

The V gene is TRBV2, the J gene TRBJ1-1, with D tentatively TRBD1 (5 bases). V gave up 5 bases and J gave up 2 bases, with 9 bases separating them. The CDR3 sequence is 13 residues long. CDR1 is SNHLY, CDR2 FYNNEI, per germline. The CDR3 reads CASSWGSNTEAFF. The CDR3 DNA reads as TGTGCCAGCAGTTGGGGGTCAAACACTGAAGCTTTCTTT.

The chain employs TRBV11-2 and TRBJ1-5, with a possible D match to TRBD1 (6 bases). The germline V and J ends were trimmed by 1 base and 3 bases, with 13 bases remaining between them. Per germline, CDR1 SGHAT and CDR2 FQNNGV. The CDR3 loop spans 16 amino acids. DNA of the CDR3: TGTGCCAGCAGCTTAGGGGCCGGGGGCGTCAATCAGCCCCAGCATTTT. It translates to CASSLGAGGVNQPQHF.

This chain uses TRBV10-2 with TRBJ2-6; the D is unclear. This CDR3 comprises 13 residues. The V gene lost 6 bases and the J gene lost 2 bases, with 5 bases spanning the gap. Germline V gene data show CDR1 as WSHSY and CDR2 as SAAADI. The CDR3 spells CASRMTGANVLTF. In DNA form, the CDR3 reads TGCGCCAGCAGGATGACTGGGGCCAACGTCCTGACTTTC.

This chain uses TRBV2 with TRBJ2-2; the D is unclear. CDR1 is SNHLY and CDR2 is FYNNEI in the germline V gene. The germline V and J ends were trimmed by 0 bases and 3 bases, with 8 bases remaining between them. The CDR3 contains 15 residues. Here the CDR3 DNA reads TGTGCCAGCAGTGAAGCGCTTGTGGACACCGGGGAGCTGTTTTTT. It yields the protein CASSEALVDTGELFF. The full variable domain, its missing parts supplied by reference TRBV2 and TRBJ2-2, is EPEVTQTPSHQVTQMGQEVILRCVPISNHLYFYWYRQILGQKVEFLVSFYNNEISEKSEIFDDQFSVERPDGSNFTLKIRSTKLEDSAMYFCASSEALVDTGELFFGEGSRLTVL.

The genes are TRBV7-8 and TRBJ2-1; D unclear. Germline V gene sequence: CDR1 SGHVS, CDR2 FQNEAQ. The CDR3 sequence is 15 residues long. Trimming left V 1 base short and J 7 bases short, with 14 bases between. The CDR3 DNA follows: TGTGCCAGCAGCTTAGTTGGACCTCTGGGTAATGAGCAGTTCTTC. Protein product: CASSLVGPLGNEQFF.

The J gene is TRBJ1-1, the V gene TRBV6-5; D is perhaps TRBD1 (5 bases). Per germline, CDR1 MNHEY and CDR2 SVGAGI. This CDR3 has 13 amino acids. Trimming took off 8 bases at V and 5 bases at J, with 15 bases between the two ends. The CDR3 DNA is TGTGCCAGCTCCCCAGCGGGGCGAACTGAAGCTTTCTTT. Protein: CASSPAGRTEAFF.

CDR3 DNA sequence: TGTGCCAGCAGTTACTACGAGGGGAATGGCTACACCTTC. This translates into CASSYYEGNGYTF. The chain is built from TRBV6-6 and TRBJ1-2, with D perhaps matching TRBD1 (5 bases). Germline assignment: CDR1 MNHNY and CDR2 SVGAGI (reference sequence). V shed 1 base and J shed 6 bases, with 9 bases lying between them. The CDR3 has 13 residues.

This chain joins TRBV30 and TRBJ2-7; 7 bases match TRBD2. Germline trimming cut 0 bases from V and 0 bases from J; bases unmatched to any gene: 2. Germline CDR1 and CDR2: GTSNPN and SVGIG (reference sequence). CDR3 length: 14 residues. For the CDR3, the DNA is TGTGCCTGGAGTGTGGGACTAAGCTCCTACGAGCAGTACTTC. The encoded protein is CAWSVGLSSYEQYF.

Comment on this clone: Germline is not matched at one junction end, which may reflect a read error. This chain links TRBV28 with TRBJ2-1; D tentatively reads TRBD1 or TRBD2 (5 bases each). The CDR3 extends over 12 amino acids. Germline V gene data show CDR1 as MDHEN and CDR2 as SYDVKM. The CDR3 DNA reads TGTGCCAGCAGCCAGGGAGCAATAGCCCGGGTCTTC. This gives the protein CASSQGAIARVF.

The DNA for the CDR3 is TGTGCCAGCAGCTTGAATCGTCTAACAGATACGCAGTATTTT. This translates into CASSLNRLTDTQYF. The V gene is TRBV5-6, the J gene TRBJ2-3; D gene ambiguous. This CDR3 comprises 14 residues. The germline V gene has CDR1 SGHDT and CDR2 YYEEEE. Trimming took 1 base from V and 3 from J, leaving 9 bases between them.

The chain links TRBV6-5 to TRBJ2-2; D is uncertain. The V end was cut by 4 bases, the J end by 0 bases, with 3 bases between. Per germline, CDR1 MNHEY and CDR2 SVGAGI. The CDR3 is 13 amino acids. The CDR3 protein is CASSWTNTGELFF. CDR3 in DNA: TGTGCCAGCAGTTGGACGAACACCGGGGAGCTGTTTTTT.

V is TRBV5-1 and J is TRBJ2-2; D ambiguous. The germline V gene encodes CDR1 SGHRS and CDR2 YFSETQ. V was clipped by 4 bases and J by 3 bases, with 7 bases between them. CDR3 length: 13 residues. The CDR3 nucleotides read TGCGCCAGCAGCGAGGACCACACCGGGGAGCTGTTTTTT. Translated, it gives CASSEDHTGELFF.

This clone was observed once. CDR3 in amino acids: CARAGITYEQYF. The DNA for the CDR3 is TGTGCCAGGGCAGGGATAACCTACGAGCAGTACTTC. This sequence joins TRBV19 and TRBJ2-7; possible D gene TRBD1, 5 bases. Trimming shortened V by 9 bases and J by 2 bases, and 11 bases separated the two germline ends. The CDR3 extends over 12 amino acids. CDR1 and CDR2 (germline): LNHDA, SQIVND (reference sequence).

The chain recombines TRBV6-6 with TRBJ1-1; D remains unclear. The CDR3 is made up of 13 amino acids. V lost 5 bases and J 0 bases, leaving 7 bases between the germline ends. Germline-derived CDR1 and CDR2 are MNHNY and SVGAGI (reference sequence). CDR3 DNA sequence: TGTGCCAGCAGTAGCCGCCTGAACACTGAAGCTTTCTTT. It encodes CASSSRLNTEAFF.

A remark on this clone: One end of the junction fails to match germline, which may point to a read error. The CDR3: CAAGSKHPRHF. The DNA for the CDR3 is TGTGCCGCAGGATCGAAGCACCCCAGGCACTTC. This chain uses TRBV27 with TRBJ2-4; D ambiguous. The CDR3 has 11 amino acids. The germline CDR1 and CDR2 sequences are MNHEY and SMNVEV (reference sequence).

This chain connects TRBV28 to TRBJ1-1; 7 bases are shared with TRBD1. V lost 3 bases to trimming and J lost 0 bases; unmatched junction nucleotides: 13. Germline V gene lookup returns CDR1 MDHEN and CDR2 SYDVKM. The CDR3 is 18 residues long. CDR3 sequence (DNA): TGTGCCAGCAGTTTCCACAGGGGCCCTACGAGATTGAACACTGAAGCTTTCTTT. This translates into CASSFHRGPTRLNTEAFF.

V gene TRBV30 combines with J gene TRBJ1-6; D is ambiguous. Germline loops: CDR1 GTSNPN, CDR2 SVGIG (reference sequence). The length of the CDR3 is 13 residues. Trimming cost V 5 bases and J 8 bases, with 13 bases left between them. CDR3 in amino acids: CAWSGLTDSPLHF. In DNA, the CDR3 is TGTGCCTGGTCGGGCCTAACCGATTCACCCCTCCACTTT.

CDR3: CASSLGQGGTGELFF. CDR3 in DNA: TGCGCCAGCAGCCTAGGACAGGGGGGCACCGGGGAGCTGTTTTTT. V usage is TRBV5-1 and J usage is TRBJ2-2, with 10 bases aligning to TRBD1. The germline V gene has CDR1 SGHRS and CDR2 YFSETQ. The CDR3 totals 15 residues. Trimming cost V 4 bases and J 4 bases; bases outside gene matches: 4. The full variable domain, rest sourced from reference TRBV5-1 and TRBJ2-2, is KAGVTQTPRYLIKTRGQQVTLSCSPISGHRSVSWYQQTPGQGLQFLFEYFSETQRNKGNFPGRFSGRQFSNSRSEMNVSTLELGDSALYLCASSLGQGGTGELFFGEGSRLTVL.

The rearrangement uses TRBV7-2 and TRBJ1-2; D is undetermined. The CDR3 sequence is 12 residues long. V was clipped by 1 base and J by 4 bases, with 4 bases between them. CDR1 and CDR2 from the germline V gene are SGHTA and FQGNSA. CDR3 region: CASSLGGYGYTF. For the CDR3, the DNA is TGTGCCAGCAGCTTAGGAGGCTATGGCTACACCTTC.

The V call is TRBV5-1, the J call TRBJ1-1; perhaps TRBD1 as D (5 bases). The V end lost 1 base, the J end lost 4 bases, and 14 bases lay between the germline ends. The CDR3 spans 15 residues. Germline lookup yields CDR1 SGHRS and CDR2 YFSETQ. The CDR3 DNA reads TGCGCCAGCAGCTTGTTCGACAGCGTAGGCACTGAAGCTTTCTTT. This gives the protein CASSLFDSVGTEAFF.

V gene TRBV27 combines with J gene TRBJ2-7; unclear D gene. V shed 0 bases and J shed 4 bases, with 16 bases lying between them. Germline V gives CDR1 MNHEY, CDR2 SMNVEV (reference sequence). The CDR3 runs to 16 residues. Here the CDR3 reads CASSLSSLGNGYEQYF. CDR3 bases: TGTGCCAGCAGTTTATCCAGCCTCGGAAACGGTTACGAGCAGTACTTC.

The chain recombines TRBV10-2 with TRBJ1-5, with D uncertain. CDR3 size: 13 residues. The ends were cut back, 4 bases at V and 3 bases at J, with 7 bases in the middle. Per the germline V gene, CDR1 is WSHSY and CDR2 is SAAADI. The CDR3 nucleotides are TGCGCCAGCAGTGTTCAGGTCAATCAGCCCCAGCATTTT. Its translation is CASSVQVNQPQHF.

The V gene is TRBV4-1, the J gene TRBJ1-3; D is unclear. CDR1 and CDR2 from the germline V gene are MGHRA and YSYEKL. Trimming shortened V by 6 bases and J by 0 bases, and 15 bases separated the two germline ends. The CDR3 extends over 16 amino acids. The CDR3: CASRPGSSLSGNTIYF. The CDR3 region has the DNA TGCGCCAGCAGACCCGGGTCCTCACTCTCTGGAAACACCATATATTTT.

With respect to this clone: Other nucleotide sequences in the sample specify the same CDR3. This chain uses TRBV11-2 with TRBJ1-1; tentative D call: TRBD1 (6 bases). The length of the CDR3 is 13 residues. Trimming pared 3 bases from V and 1 base from J, leaving 6 bases between. Germline-derived CDR1 and CDR2 are SGHAT and FQNNGV. The CDR3 loop is CASSLDRNTEAFF. In DNA form, the CDR3 reads TGTGCCAGCAGCTTGGACAGGAACACTGAAGCTTTCTTT. The complete variable domain, with remaining parts taken from reference TRBV11-2 and TRBJ1-1, reads EAGVAQSPRYKIIEKRQSVAFWCNPISGHATLYWYQQILGQGPKLLIQFQNNGVVDDSQLPKDRFSAERLKGVDSTLKIQPAKLEDSAVYLCASSLDRNTEAFFGQGTRLTVV.

The chain links TRBV5-6 to TRBJ1-2; D is uncertain. This CDR3 region has 16 residues. V was trimmed by 4 bases and J by 4 bases, leaving 20 bases between them. Germline V gene data show CDR1 as SGHDT and CDR2 as YYEEEE. Here the CDR3 reads CASSEGFAGRSYGYTF. The CDR3 region has the DNA TGTGCCAGCAGCGAAGGATTTGCCGGGCGTTCCTATGGCTACACCTTC.

The chain has TRBV11-2 and TRBJ2-3; no firm D call. Trimming pared 5 bases from V and 11 bases from J, leaving 14 bases between. The CDR3 is 12 residues long. The germline gives CDR1 SGHAT, CDR2 FQNNGV. DNA of the CDR3: TGTGCCAGCAGCCTACCCGACTGGGGGCAGTATTTT. Protein product: CASSLPDWGQYF.

The chain recombines TRBV20-1 with TRBJ2-3, with D unclear. The CDR3 is 11 amino acids. Germline V gives CDR1 DFQATT, CDR2 SNEGSKA (reference sequence). Trimming took off 0 bases at V and 5 bases at J, with 3 bases between the two ends. The DNA of the CDR3 is TGCAGTGCTAGAGAGGGAGATACGCAGTATTTT. Translation gives CSAREGDTQYF.

The chain carries TRBV9 and TRBJ1-4; D gene uncertain. The CDR3 runs to 13 residues. V lost 4 bases and J 10 bases, leaving 14 bases between the germline ends. Germline loops: CDR1 SGDLS, CDR2 YYNGEE. The CDR3 is CASSPQVAGKLFF. CDR3 coding DNA: TGTGCCAGCAGCCCCCAGGTAGCCGGAAAACTGTTTTTT.

This rearrangement joins TRBV11-2 to TRBJ1-5; tentative D call: TRBD1 (6 bases). CDR1 SGHAT and CDR2 FQNNGV come from the germline V gene. The CDR3 totals 17 residues. V shed 5 bases and J shed 0 bases, with 17 bases lying between them. CDR3 in amino acids: CASSRGPRTDSNQPQHF. CDR3 sequence (DNA): TGTGCCAGCAGCAGGGGTCCGAGGACAGATAGCAATCAGCCCCAGCATTTT.

This chain connects TRBV14 to TRBJ1-6, with D hard to call. Germline V lookup: CDR1 SGHDN, CDR2 FVKESK. V was clipped by 1 base and J by 10 bases, with 8 bases between them. This CDR3 is 13 amino acids long. The CDR3 region has the DNA TGTGCCAGCAGCCAAGTAACTCAATCACCCCTCCACTTT. It specifies CASSQVTQSPLHF.